These 2 T cell receptor beta chains came from one sample sequenced in a study of blood T cell repertoires in COVID-19. Profiling relied on immunoSEQ multiplex PCR, and the TCRdb table lists in-frame clones only, not all of them. The sample records approximately 500,000 clones, 89% being singletons. The specimen sequenced was peripheral blood. The receptors were gathered from a man aged 18 to 29 with COVID-19, enrolled during active disease.

The chain uses TRBV27 and TRBJ2-5; 8 bases agree with TRBD1. The V gene's germline CDR1 is MNHEY and CDR2 SMNVEV (reference sequence). The CDR3 sequence is 14 residues long. V dropped 6 bases and J dropped 4; count of bases not matched to a gene: 7. CDR3 DNA sequence: TGTGCCAGCAGACCGACAGGGGTATCAGAGACCCAGTACTTC. As protein: CASRPTGVSETQYF.

Remarks on this clone: The same CDR3 is also encoded by other DNA sequences in this sample. The chain couples TRBV7-2 to TRBJ2-7, with D possibly being TRBD2 (5 bases). The CDR3 length is 13 residues. Trimming took off 2 bases at V and 3 bases at J, with 8 bases between the two ends. CDR1 SGHTA and CDR2 FQGNSA come from the germline V gene. CDR3 DNA: TGTGCCAGCAGCTTAAACCGGGACTACGAGCAGTACTTC. It translates to CASSLNRDYEQYF. Complete variable domain (other parts from reference TRBV7-2 and TRBJ2-7): GAGVSQSPSNKVTEKGKDVELRCDPISGHTALYWYRQSLGQGLEFLIYFQGNSAPDKSGLPSDRFSAERTGGSVSTLTIQRTQQEDSAVYLCASSLNRDYEQYFGPGTRLTVT.